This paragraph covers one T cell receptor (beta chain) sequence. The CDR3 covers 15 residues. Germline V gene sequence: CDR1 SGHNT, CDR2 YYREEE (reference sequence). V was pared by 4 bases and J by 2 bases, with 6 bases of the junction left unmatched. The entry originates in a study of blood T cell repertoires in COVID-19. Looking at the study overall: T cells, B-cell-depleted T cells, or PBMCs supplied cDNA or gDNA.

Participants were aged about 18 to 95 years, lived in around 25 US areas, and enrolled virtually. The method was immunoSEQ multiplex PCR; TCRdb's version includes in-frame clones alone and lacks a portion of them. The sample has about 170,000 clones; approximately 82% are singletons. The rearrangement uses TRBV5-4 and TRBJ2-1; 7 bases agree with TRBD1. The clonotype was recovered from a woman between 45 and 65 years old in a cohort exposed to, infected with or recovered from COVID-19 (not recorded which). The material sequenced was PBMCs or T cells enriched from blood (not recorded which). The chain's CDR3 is CASSPLRGPYNEQFF. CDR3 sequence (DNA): TGTGCCAGCAGCCCCTTAAGGGGGCCCTACAATGAGCAGTTCTTC.